A single sample is the source of the 8 T cell receptor beta chains below, sequenced in a study of shared clonotypes between healthy human individuals. The protocol was immunoSEQ multiplex PCR, while the TCRdb copy is restricted to in-frame clones and leaves out a portion. The sample has about 2.1 million clones; 93% are singletons. Terminally differentiated effector memory CD45RA+ cells were excluded by CCR7 positive selection of CD45RO-negative cells. Specimen: naive CD8+ T cells from PBMCs. These receptors were taken from a man between 18 and 29 years old in good health. Some clones in this sample may be carry-over from other donors' samples.

The rearrangement uses TRBV28 and TRBJ2-1, with D tentatively TRBD2 (6 bases). The germline V and J ends were trimmed by 5 bases and 5 bases, with 16 bases remaining between them. The CDR3 covers 15 residues. CDR1 MDHEN and CDR2 SYDVKM come from the germline V gene. CDR3 DNA: TGTGCCAGCAGTAAGACTAGGCTTTCAGACAATGAGCAGTTCTTC. It yields the protein CASSKTRLSDNEQFF.

This chain links TRBV2 with TRBJ2-3; D possibly uses TRBD1 or TRBD2 (5 bases each). This CDR3 has 18 amino acids. The V gene lost 2 bases and the J gene lost 6 bases, with 24 bases spanning the gap. Germline V gene lookup returns CDR1 SNHLY and CDR2 FYNNEI. As DNA, the CDR3 is TGTGCCAGCAGTGAAAGGGCGGTGGGGGTGAATCCGATGGATACGCAGTATTTT. Protein: CASSERAVGVNPMDTQYF.

V usage is TRBV6-5 and J usage is TRBJ2-5; 8 nucleotides align to TRBD2. The CDR3 runs 15 residues. CDR1 is MNHEY, CDR2 SVGAGI, per germline. V trimming: 0 bases; J trimming: 1 base; junction bases outside the gene matches: 1. CDR3 amino acids: CASSYSRGVQETQYF. In DNA form, the CDR3 reads TGTGCCAGCAGTTACTCGCGGGGGGTCCAAGAGACCCAGTACTTC.

The CDR3 nucleotides are TGTGCCTGGGCGGGCGAGGAAAAACTGTTTTTT. Its translation is CAWAGEEKLFF. The chain carries TRBV30 and TRBJ1-4, with D uncertain. The CDR3 loop spans 11 amino acids. CDR1 and CDR2 (germline): GTSNPN, SVGIG (reference sequence). The V and J ends lost 5 bases and 8 bases respectively, with 9 bases between them.

This chain uses TRBV27 with TRBJ1-2, with D tentatively TRBD1 (5 bases). The V gene's germline CDR1 is MNHEY and CDR2 SMNVEV (reference sequence). V gave up 5 bases and J gave up 8 bases, with 15 bases separating them. The CDR3 runs to 13 residues. In nucleotides, the CDR3 is TGTGCCAGCAGTCCAGGACATTTGGGCGGCTACACCTTC. Protein: CASSPGHLGGYTF.

V is TRBV29-1 and J is TRBJ2-7; D gene uncertain. The V and J ends lost 3 bases and 3 bases respectively, with 15 bases between them. This CDR3 has 14 amino acids. From germline, CDR1 is SQVTM and CDR2 ANQGSEA. CDR3 DNA sequence: TGCAGCGTTGAGAACCCATCAGAAAGCTACGAGCAGTACTTC. It specifies CSVENPSESYEQYF.

The chain links TRBV10-2 to TRBJ2-3; tentative D call: TRBD1 (6 bases). V was trimmed by 4 bases and J by 1 base, leaving 12 bases between them. Germline values: CDR1 WSHSY, CDR2 SAAADI. The CDR3 totals 15 residues. CDR3 protein: CASSGQRQGTDTQYF. CDR3 in DNA: TGCGCCAGCAGTGGGCAGCGACAGGGCACAGATACGCAGTATTTT.

V usage is TRBV27 and J usage is TRBJ2-7, with 9 bases identical to TRBD1. J lost 7 bases, V lost 5 bases, and 12 bases had no gene match. The CDR3 covers 15 residues. Germline V gives CDR1 MNHEY, CDR2 SMNVEV (reference sequence). The CDR3 DNA sequence: TGTGCCAGCAGTCCCCGGGACAGGGTCTCCTTGGAGCAGTACTTC. It translates to CASSPRDRVSLEQYF.